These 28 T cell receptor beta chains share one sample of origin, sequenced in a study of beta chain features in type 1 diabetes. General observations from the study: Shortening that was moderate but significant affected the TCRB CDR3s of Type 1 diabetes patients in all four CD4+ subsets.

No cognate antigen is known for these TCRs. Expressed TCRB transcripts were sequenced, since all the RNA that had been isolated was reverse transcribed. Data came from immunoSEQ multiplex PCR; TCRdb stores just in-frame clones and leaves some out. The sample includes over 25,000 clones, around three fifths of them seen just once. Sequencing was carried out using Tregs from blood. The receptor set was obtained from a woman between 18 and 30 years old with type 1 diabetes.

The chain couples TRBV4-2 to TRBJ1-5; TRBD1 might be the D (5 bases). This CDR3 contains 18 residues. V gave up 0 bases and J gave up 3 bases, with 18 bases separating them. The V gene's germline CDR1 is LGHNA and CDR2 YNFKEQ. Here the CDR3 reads CASSQDILGQGNNQPQHF. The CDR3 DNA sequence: TGTGCCAGCAGCCAAGATATATTGGGGCAGGGCAACAATCAGCCCCAGCATTTT.

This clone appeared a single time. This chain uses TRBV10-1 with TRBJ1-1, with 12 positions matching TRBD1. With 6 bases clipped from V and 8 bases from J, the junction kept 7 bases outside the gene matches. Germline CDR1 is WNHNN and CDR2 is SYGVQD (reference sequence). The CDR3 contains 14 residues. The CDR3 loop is CASSRDRGPQEAFF. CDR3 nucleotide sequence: TGCGCCAGCAGCCGGGACAGGGGGCCGCAAGAAGCTTTCTTT.

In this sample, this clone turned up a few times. The CDR3 DNA follows: TGTGCTAGTGGTTTGCTGAACACCGGGGAGCTGTTTTTT. This encodes CASGLLNTGELFF. The gene calls are TRBV12-5 and TRBJ2-2; D not certain. Germline V gene data show CDR1 as LGHNT and CDR2 as FRNRAP. The CDR3 contains 13 residues. V was trimmed by 2 bases and J by 1 base, leaving 2 bases between them.

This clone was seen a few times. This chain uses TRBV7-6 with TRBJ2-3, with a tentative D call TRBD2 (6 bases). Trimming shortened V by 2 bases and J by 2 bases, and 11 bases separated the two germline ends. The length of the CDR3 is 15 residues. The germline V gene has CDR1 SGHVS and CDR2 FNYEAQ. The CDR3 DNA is TGTGCCAGCAGCTTAAGGGACTTAACCACAGATACGCAGTATTTT. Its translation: CASSLRDLTTDTQYF.

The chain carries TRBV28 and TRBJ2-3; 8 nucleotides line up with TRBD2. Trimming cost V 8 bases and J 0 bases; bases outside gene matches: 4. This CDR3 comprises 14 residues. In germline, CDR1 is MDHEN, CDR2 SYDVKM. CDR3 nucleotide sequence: TGTGCCAGCGTGACTAGCGTAAGCACAGATACGCAGTATTTT. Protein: CASVTSVSTDTQYF.

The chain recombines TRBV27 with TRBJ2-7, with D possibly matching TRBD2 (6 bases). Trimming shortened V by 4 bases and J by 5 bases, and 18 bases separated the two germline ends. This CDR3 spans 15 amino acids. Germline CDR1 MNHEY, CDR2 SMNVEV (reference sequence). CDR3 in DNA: TGTGCCAGCAGTTCGGGAGAAAGGTATAACGACGAGCAGTACGTC. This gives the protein CASSSGERYNDEQYV.

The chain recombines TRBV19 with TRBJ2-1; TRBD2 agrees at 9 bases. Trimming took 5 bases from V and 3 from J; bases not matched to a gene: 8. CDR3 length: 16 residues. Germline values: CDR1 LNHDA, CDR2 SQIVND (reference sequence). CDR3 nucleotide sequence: TGTGCCAGTAGTTCAGAGACTAGCGGCTTCTACAATGAGCAGTTCTTC. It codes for CASSSETSGFYNEQFF.

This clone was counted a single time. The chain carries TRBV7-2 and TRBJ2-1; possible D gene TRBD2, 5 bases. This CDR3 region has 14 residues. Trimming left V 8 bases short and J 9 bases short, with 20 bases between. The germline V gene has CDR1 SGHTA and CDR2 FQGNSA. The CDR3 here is CASALGNSVVEQFF. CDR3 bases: TGTGCCAGCGCCCTAGGTAATAGCGTGGTTGAGCAGTTCTTC.

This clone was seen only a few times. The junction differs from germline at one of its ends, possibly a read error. This CDR3 reads CASSIVPPDRAIHF. The CDR3 DNA is TGTGCCAGTAGTATAGTCCCGCCGGACAGGGCCATTCACTTC. The chain couples TRBV19 to TRBJ2-4; 8 bases align to TRBD1. Germline CDR1 is LNHDA and CDR2 is SQIVND (reference sequence). CDR3 length: 14 amino acids.

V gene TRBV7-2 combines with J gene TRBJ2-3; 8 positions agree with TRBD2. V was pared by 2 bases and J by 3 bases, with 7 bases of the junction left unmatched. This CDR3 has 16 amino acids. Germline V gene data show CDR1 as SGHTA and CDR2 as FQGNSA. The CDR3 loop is CASSLIGTRGTDTQYF. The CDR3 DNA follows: TGTGCCAGCAGCTTAATAGGGACTAGGGGTACAGATACGCAGTATTTT.

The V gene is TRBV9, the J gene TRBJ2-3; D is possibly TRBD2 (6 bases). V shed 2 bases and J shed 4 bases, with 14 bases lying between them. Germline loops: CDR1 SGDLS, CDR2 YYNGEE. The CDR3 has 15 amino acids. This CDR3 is CASSVGLGRSDTQYF. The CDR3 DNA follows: TGTGCCAGCAGCGTGGGCTTAGGGAGGTCAGATACGCAGTATTTT.

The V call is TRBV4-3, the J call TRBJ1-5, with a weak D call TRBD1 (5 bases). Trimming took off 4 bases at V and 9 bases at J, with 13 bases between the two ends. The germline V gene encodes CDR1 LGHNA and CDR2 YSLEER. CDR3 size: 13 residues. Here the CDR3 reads CASSPGLLRPQHF. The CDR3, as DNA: TGCGCCAGCAGCCCGGGACTTTTGCGGCCCCAGCATTTT.

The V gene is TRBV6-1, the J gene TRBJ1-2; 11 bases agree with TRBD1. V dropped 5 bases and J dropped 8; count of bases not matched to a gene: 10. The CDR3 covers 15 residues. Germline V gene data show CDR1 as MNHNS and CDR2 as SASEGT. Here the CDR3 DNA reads TGTGCCAGCAGTTCAAAGGACAGGGGGCTAGAGGGCTACACCTTC. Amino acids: CASSSKDRGLEGYTF.

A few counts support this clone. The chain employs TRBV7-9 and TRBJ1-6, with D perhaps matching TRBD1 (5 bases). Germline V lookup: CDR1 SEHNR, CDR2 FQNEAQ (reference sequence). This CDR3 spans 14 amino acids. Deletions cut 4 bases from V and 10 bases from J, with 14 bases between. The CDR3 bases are TGTGCCAGCAGCTCGGCCAGGGATGGGTCACCCCTCCACTTT. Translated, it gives CASSSARDGSPLHF.

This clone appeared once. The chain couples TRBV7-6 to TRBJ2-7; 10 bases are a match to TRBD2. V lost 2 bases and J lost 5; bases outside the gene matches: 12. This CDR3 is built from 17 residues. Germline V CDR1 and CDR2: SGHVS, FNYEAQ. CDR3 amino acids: CASSLSPPAGGPHEQYF. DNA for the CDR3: TGTGCCAGCAGCTTAAGTCCCCCAGCGGGAGGGCCCCACGAGCAGTACTTC.

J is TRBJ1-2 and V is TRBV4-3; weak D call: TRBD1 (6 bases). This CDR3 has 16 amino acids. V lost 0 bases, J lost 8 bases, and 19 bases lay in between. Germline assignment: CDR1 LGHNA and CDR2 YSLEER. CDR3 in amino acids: CASSQEVGTPPWGYTF. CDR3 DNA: TGCGCCAGCAGCCAAGAAGTGGGGACACCGCCCTGGGGCTACACCTTC.

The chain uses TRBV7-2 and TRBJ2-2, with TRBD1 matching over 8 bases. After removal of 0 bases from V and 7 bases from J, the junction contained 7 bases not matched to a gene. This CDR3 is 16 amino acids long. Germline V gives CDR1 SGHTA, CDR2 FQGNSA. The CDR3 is CASSLADRARNGELFF. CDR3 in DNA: TGTGCCAGCAGCTTAGCGGACAGGGCACGCAACGGGGAGCTGTTTTTT.

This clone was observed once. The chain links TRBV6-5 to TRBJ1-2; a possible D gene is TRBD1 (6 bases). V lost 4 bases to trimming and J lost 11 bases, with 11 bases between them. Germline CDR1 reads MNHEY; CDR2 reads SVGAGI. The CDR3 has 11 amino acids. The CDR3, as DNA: TGTGCCAGCAGTTCACAGGGATTTTACACCTTC. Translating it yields CASSSQGFYTF.

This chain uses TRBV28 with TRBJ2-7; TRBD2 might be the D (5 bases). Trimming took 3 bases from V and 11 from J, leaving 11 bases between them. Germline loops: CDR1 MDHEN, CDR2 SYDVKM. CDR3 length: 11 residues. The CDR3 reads CASSLGGLKYF. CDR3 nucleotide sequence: TGTGCCAGCAGTTTGGGCGGGCTAAAGTACTTC. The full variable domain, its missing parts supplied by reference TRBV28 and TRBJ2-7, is DVKVTQSSRYLVKRTGEKVFLECVQDMDHENMFWYRQDPGLGLRLIYFSYDVKMKEKGDIPEGYSVSREKKERFSLILESASTNQTSMYLCASSLGGLKYFGPGTRLTVT.

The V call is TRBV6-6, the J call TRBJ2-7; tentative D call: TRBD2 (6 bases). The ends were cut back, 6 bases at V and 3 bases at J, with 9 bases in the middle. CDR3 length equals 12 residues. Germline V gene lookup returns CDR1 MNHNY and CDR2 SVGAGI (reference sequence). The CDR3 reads CASRGGDYEQYF. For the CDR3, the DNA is TGTGCCAGCAGAGGAGGGGACTACGAGCAGTACTTC.

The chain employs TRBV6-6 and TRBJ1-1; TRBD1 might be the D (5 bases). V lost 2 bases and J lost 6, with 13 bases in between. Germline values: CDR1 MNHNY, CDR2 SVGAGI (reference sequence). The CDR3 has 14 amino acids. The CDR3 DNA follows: TGTGCCAGCAGTTACAACGTGCAGGGCGCTGAAGCTTTCTTT. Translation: CASSYNVQGAEAFF.

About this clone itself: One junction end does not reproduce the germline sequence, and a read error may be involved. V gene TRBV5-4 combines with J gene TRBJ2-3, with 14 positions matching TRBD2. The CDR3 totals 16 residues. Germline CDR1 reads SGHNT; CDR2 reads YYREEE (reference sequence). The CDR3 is CVSSRAGTSGRDTQYF. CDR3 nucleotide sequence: TGTGTCAGCAGCCGGGCCGGGACTAGCGGGAGAGATACGCAGTATTTT. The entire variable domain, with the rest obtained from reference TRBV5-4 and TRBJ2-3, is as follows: ETGVTQSPTHLIKTRGQQVTLRCSSQSGHNTVSWYQQALGQGPQFIFQYYREEENGRGNFPPRFSGLQFPNYSSELNVNALELDDSALYLCVSSRAGTSGRDTQYFGPGTRLTVL.

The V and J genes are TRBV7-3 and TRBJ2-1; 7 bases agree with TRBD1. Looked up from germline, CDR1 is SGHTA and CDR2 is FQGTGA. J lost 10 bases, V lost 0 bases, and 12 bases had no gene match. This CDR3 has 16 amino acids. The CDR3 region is CASSLTGGQSQSEQFF. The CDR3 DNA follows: TGTGCCAGCAGCTTAACTGGGGGACAGTCTCAGTCGGAGCAGTTCTTC. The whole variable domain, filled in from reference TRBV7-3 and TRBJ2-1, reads GAGVSQTPSNKVTEKGKYVELRCDPISGHTALYWYRQSLGQGPEFLIYFQGTGAADDSGLPNDRFFAVRPEGSVSTLKIQRTERGDSAVYLCASSLTGGQSQSEQFFGPGTRLTVL.

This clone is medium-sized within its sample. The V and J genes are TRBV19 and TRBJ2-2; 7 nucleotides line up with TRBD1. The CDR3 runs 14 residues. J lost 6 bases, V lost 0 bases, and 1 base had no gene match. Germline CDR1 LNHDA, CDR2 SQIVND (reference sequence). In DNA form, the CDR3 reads TGTGCCAGTAGTATAGAGGACAGGTCCGGGGAGCTGTTTTTT. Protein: CASSIEDRSGELFF.

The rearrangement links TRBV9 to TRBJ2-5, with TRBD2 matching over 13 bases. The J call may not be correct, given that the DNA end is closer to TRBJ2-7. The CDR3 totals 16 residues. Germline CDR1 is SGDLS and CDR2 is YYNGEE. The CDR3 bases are TGTGCCAGCAGCCCGACCGGGACTAGCGGGGACTACGAGCAGTACTTC. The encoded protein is CASSPTGTSGDYEQYF.

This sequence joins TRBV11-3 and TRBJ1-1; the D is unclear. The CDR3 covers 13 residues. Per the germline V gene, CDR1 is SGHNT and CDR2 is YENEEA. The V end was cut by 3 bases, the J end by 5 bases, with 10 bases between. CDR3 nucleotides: TGTGCCAGCAGCTTCGGGTGGTGGACTGAAGCTTTCTTT. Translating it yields CASSFGWWTEAFF.

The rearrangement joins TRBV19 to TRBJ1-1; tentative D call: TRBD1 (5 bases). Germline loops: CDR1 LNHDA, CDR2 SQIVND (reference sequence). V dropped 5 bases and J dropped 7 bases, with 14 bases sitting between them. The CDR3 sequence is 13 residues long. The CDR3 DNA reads TGTGCCAGTAGTCCCCTTGACGGGGGTGAAGCTTTCTTT. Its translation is CASSPLDGGEAFF.

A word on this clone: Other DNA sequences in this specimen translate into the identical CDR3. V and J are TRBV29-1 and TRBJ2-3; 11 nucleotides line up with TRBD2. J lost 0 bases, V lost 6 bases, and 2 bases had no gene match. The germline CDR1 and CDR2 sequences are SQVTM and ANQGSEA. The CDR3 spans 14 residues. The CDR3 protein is CSVGTSGSTDTQYF. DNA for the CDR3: TGCAGCGTCGGGACTAGCGGAAGCACAGATACGCAGTATTTT.